The 13 T cell receptor beta chains below all came from one sample that was sequenced in a study of Ad26.COV2.S vaccination and SARS-CoV-2 variants. Assay used: immunoSEQ multiplex PCR; TCRdb lists only in-frame clones, some missing. The sample holds 300,000 to 400,000 clones, roughly 90% seen once. Treatment given: over 15 received Ad26.COV2.S at low or high dose, single or two shots; roughly five received placebo; per-sample allocation not given. Sampling was performed 63 days after the first vaccine or placebo injection. Sequencing was performed on peripheral blood, taken in a trial of Ad26.COV2.S vaccine versus placebo. The receptors originated from a person between 18 and 60 years old who received the Ad26.COV2.S COVID-19 vaccine or a placebo.

The J gene is TRBJ2-1, the V gene TRBV5-8; D unresolved. The germline V gene has CDR1 SGHTS and CDR2 YDEGEE. V was pared by 2 bases and J by 1 base, with 10 bases between. CDR3 size: 15 residues. Here the CDR3 reads CASSFGLLSYNEQFF. The CDR3 region has the DNA TGTGCCAGCAGCTTCGGGCTCCTGTCCTACAATGAGCAGTTCTTC.

The gene calls are TRBV5-1 and TRBJ2-5; the D gene is possibly TRBD2 (6 bases). Trimming shortened V by 4 bases and J by 3 bases, and 16 bases separated the two germline ends. This CDR3 is built from 15 residues. Germline CDR1 is SGHRS and CDR2 is YFSETQ. The CDR3 spells CASSPERGGEETQYF. DNA of the CDR3: TGCGCCAGCAGCCCGGAGCGCGGAGGGGAAGAGACCCAGTACTTC.

The rearrangement joins TRBV11-2 to TRBJ1-2; D ambiguous. Germline CDR1 and CDR2: SGHAT and FQNNGV. This CDR3 contains 11 residues. Trimming shortened V by 5 bases and J by 7 bases, and 8 bases separated the two germline ends. This CDR3 is CASSPQVGYTF. The DNA for the CDR3 is TGTGCCAGCAGCCCCCAGGTTGGCTACACCTTC.

The chain has TRBV30 and TRBJ2-7; no reliable D call. V gave up 0 bases and J gave up 2 bases, with 2 bases separating them. The germline gives CDR1 GTSNPN, CDR2 SVGIG (reference sequence). This CDR3 spans 11 amino acids. CDR3 nucleotide sequence: TGTGCCTGGAGTGTGGCCTACGAGCAGTACTTC. This codes for CAWSVAYEQYF.

The rearrangement uses TRBV4-3 and TRBJ2-1; 9 bases are a match to TRBD2. Trimming took 4 bases from V and 6 from J; bases not matched to a gene: 10. The germline V gene encodes CDR1 LGHNA and CDR2 YSLEER. The CDR3 covers 16 residues. Written as DNA, the CDR3 is TGCGCCAGCAGCCGAGGACCAGGCGGGGGGGCCAATGAGCAGTTCTTC. It translates to CASSRGPGGGANEQFF.

The chain employs TRBV5-3 and TRBJ2-7, with D possibly being TRBD2 (6 bases). TRBV5-3 is filed as an ORF, its function uncertain. V lost 4 bases and J lost 4, with 24 bases in between. This CDR3 spans 17 amino acids. Here the CDR3 reads CARSTETRDGTLYEQYF. CDR3 DNA: TGTGCCAGAAGCACTGAAACGCGGGACGGGACTCTTTACGAGCAGTACTTC.

The chain couples TRBV19 to TRBJ1-1, with 7 bases that match TRBD1. V dropped 5 bases and J dropped 0; count of bases not matched to a gene: 15. CDR1 is LNHDA, CDR2 SQIVND, per germline (reference sequence). CDR3 length: 18 residues. The CDR3 sequence: CASSLDGQARGLNTEAFF. DNA of the CDR3: TGTGCCAGTAGTCTCGACGGACAGGCCAGGGGGTTGAACACTGAAGCTTTCTTT. Full variable domain (missing parts from reference TRBV19 and TRBJ1-1): DGGITQSPKYLFRKEGQNVTLSCEQNLNHDAMYWYRQDPGQGLRLIYYSQIVNDFQKGDIAEGYSVSREKKESFPLTVTSAQKNPTAFYLCASSLDGQARGLNTEAFFGQGTRLTVV.

This clone has only one observation. The chain combines TRBV27 with TRBJ2-3; D is unresolved. The CDR3 contains 15 residues. With 5 bases removed from V and 6 bases from J, the gap between germline ends came to 18 bases. CDR1 is MNHEY, CDR2 SMNVEV, per germline (reference sequence). The CDR3 region is CASSPVNVWVDTQYF. As DNA, the CDR3 is TGTGCCAGCAGTCCCGTTAACGTTTGGGTGGATACGCAGTATTTT.

This rearrangement joins TRBV20-1 to TRBJ2-1; 11 bases match TRBD2. The CDR3 consists of 16 residues. Germline values: CDR1 DFQATT, CDR2 SNEGSKA (reference sequence). The junction had 5 bases not matched to a gene; V was cut back by 3 bases and J by 1 base. The CDR3 nucleotides read TGCAGTGCTAGTACCGGGACTAGCGGTTCCTACAATGAGCAGTTCTTC. Translation: CSASTGTSGSYNEQFF.

To note about this clone: This sample includes further DNA sequences coding for the same CDR3. The chain is built from TRBV28 and TRBJ1-5; D gene uncertain. Trimming pared 2 bases from V and 6 bases from J, leaving 5 bases between. Germline V CDR1 and CDR2: MDHEN, SYDVKM. CDR3 length equals 12 residues. CDR3 nucleotides: TGTGCCAGCAGTTTAAGCGGTCAGCCCCAGCATTTT. Translation: CASSLSGQPQHF.

The chain employs TRBV29-1 and TRBJ1-1; a possible D gene is TRBD1 (6 bases). V shed 6 bases and J shed 8 bases, with 13 bases lying between them. Germline V CDR1 and CDR2: SQVTM, ANQGSEA. CDR3 length: 11 residues. The CDR3 spells CSVHGTREAFF. In DNA, the CDR3 is TGCAGCGTACACGGGACACGCGAAGCTTTCTTT.

The chain employs TRBV19 and TRBJ1-1; tentatively, D is TRBD1 (6 bases). This CDR3 comprises 15 residues. V lost 8 bases and J lost 2, with 18 bases in between. Per germline, CDR1 LNHDA and CDR2 SQIVND (reference sequence). The CDR3 DNA sequence: TGTGCCAGTCTCCACGGGGGCGGCAGCAACACTGAAGCTTTCTTT. Encoded protein: CASLHGGGSNTEAFF.

CDR3 bases: TGTGCCAGCAGCGCTGATAGCAATCAGCCCCAGCATTTT. Protein: CASSADSNQPQHF. V is TRBV2 and J is TRBJ1-5; D gene unclear. With 6 bases removed from V and 0 bases from J, the gap between germline ends came to 6 bases. This CDR3 has 13 residues. The germline gives CDR1 SNHLY, CDR2 FYNNEI.